This TCR beta chain was captured by sequencing in a study of CD8 T cells in ankylosing spondylitis (dated by TCRdb to the late 2010s). Context from the whole study: The study profiled T cell receptor beta repertoires in healthy donors and ankylosing spondylitis patients to find disease-linked TCR variants. Samples of peripheral blood were taken, and for ankylosing spondylitis patients, synovial fluid was collected as well. The full study cohort was made up of about two dozen ankylosing spondylitis patients and 108 healthy donors. Results the study describes overall, beyond this receptor: Significant enrichment of the disease-linked clones was reported in matched synovial fluid samples from ankylosing spondylitis patients. A TCR beta motif made up of several highly homologous amino acid variants appeared to be characteristic of blood from ankylosing spondylitis patients. Some motif variants had previously been reported in the synovial fluid and blood of reactive arthritis patients, which suggests shared mechanisms of disease initiation. The disease-linked clones showed a CD8+ phenotype and occurred at relatively low frequencies in peripheral blood.

This clonotype was found many times. Its antigen specificity is not known. Per-nucleotide qualities are absent, and no much larger clonotype sits a single base away. TCRdb lists the instrument as Illumina HiSeq 2500. Quantitative 5'-RACE with molecular barcodes was used to prepare TCR beta libraries. The source study handled its data this way. To identify disease-linked TCR variants, a new computational method was used, one built on a probabilistic model of VDJ rearrangement. The raw public reads went through TCRdb reprocessing: fastp at Q25, MiXCR clone calling, in-frame beta chains kept. Records with the same CDR3 protein are collapsed into one entry carrying the most frequent genes and DNA. TCRdb's processing, not the authors' own work, is the source of the V and J calls. This sample lists approximately 250,000 distinct CDR3 sequences; roughly a quarter were detected once. Roughly 0.6% of the sample is held by the ten biggest clonotypes.

Sample: blood, either unsorted or a sorted T cell fraction (not recorded which). The sequence came from a male donor with ankylosing spondylitis or in good health (not recorded which).

The sequenced DNA: TGTGCCAGCAGCTTGGAGCAGGGAAAAACCGGGGAGCTGTTTTTT. Its translation reads: CASSLEQGKTGELFF. The V and J genes are TRBV5-6 and TRBJ2-2, with a weak D call of TRBD1 (5 bases match). V is reduced by 0 bases and J by 5 bases, leaving a spacing of 11 bases between them. The CDR3 covers 15 residues, taking in both the cysteine and the phenylalanine. Of all the DNA, just the CDR3 is kept, 45 bases in frame from base 1. The CDR1 and CDR2 encoded by the germline V gene are SGHDT and YYEEEE. Extended through the reference TRBV5-6 and TRBJ2-2 proteins, this CDR3 yields the full variable domain: DAGVTQSPTHLIKTRGQQVTLRCSPKSGHDTVSWYQQALGQGPQFIFQYYEEEERQRGNFPDRFSGHQFPNYSSELNVNALLLGDSALYLCASSLEQGKTGELFFGEGSRLTVL.